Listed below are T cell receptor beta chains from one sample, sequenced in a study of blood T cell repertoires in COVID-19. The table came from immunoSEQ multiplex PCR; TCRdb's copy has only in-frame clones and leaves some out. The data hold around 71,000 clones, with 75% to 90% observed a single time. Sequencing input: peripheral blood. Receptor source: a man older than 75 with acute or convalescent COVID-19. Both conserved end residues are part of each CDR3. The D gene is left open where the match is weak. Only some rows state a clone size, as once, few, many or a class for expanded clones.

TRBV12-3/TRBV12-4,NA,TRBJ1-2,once,TGTGCCAGCAGTTTAGCTGAATTGGAGGGCTACACCTTC,CASSLAELEGYTF
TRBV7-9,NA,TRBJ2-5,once,TGTGCCAGCAGGCCATCGGGGGTCCAAGAGACCCAGTACTTC,CASRPSGVQETQYF
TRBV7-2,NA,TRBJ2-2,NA,TGTGCCAGCAGCTATCGAGGGGGGGCGAGAACCGGGGAGCTGTTTTTT,CASSYRGGARTGELFF
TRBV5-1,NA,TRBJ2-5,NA,TGCGCCAGCAGCAACGGGATTGAAGAGACCCAGTACTTC,CASSNGIEETQYF
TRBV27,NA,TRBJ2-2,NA,TGTGCCAGCAGTTTATCGTTCGGGACTGGCGGGGAGCTGTTTTTT,CASSLSFGTGGELFF
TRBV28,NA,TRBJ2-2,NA,TGTGCCAGCAGAGGGACAAGTAACACCGGGGAGCTGTTTTTT,CASRGTSNTGELFF
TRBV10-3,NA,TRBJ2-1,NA,TGTGCCATCAGTGAAGGGGGCGCGGGAGGCTCCTACAATGAGCAGTTCTTC,CAISEGGAGGSYNEQFF
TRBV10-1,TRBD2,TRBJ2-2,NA,TGCGCCAGCAGTGATGGCGGGAGTTCTAACACCGGGGAGCTGTTTTTT,CASSDGGSSNTGELFF
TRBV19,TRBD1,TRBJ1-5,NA,TGTGCCAGTAGTATGGGACAGGACATGATTAGCAATCAGCCCCAGCATTTT,CASSMGQDMISNQPQHF
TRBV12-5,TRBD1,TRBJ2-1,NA,TGTGCTAGTGGCCGTGCCACCGGGACAGGGAACTACAATGAGCAGTTCTTC,CASGRATGTGNYNEQFF
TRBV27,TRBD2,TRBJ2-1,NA,TGTGCCAGCAGTTCGATAGCGGGAGCCTACAATGAGCAGTTCTTC,CASSSIAGAYNEQFF
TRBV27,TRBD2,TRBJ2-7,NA,TGTGCCAGCAGTTCCCTAGCGGACCCATACGAGCAGTACTTC,CASSSLADPYEQYF
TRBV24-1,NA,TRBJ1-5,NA,TGTGCCACCAGTGCGGGAGGGAATGGCAATCAGCCCCAGCATTTT,CATSAGGNGNQPQHF
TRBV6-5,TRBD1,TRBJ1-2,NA,TGTGCCAGCAGTATAGGACAGGGGGCGATGGCTGGCTACACCTTC,CASSIGQGAMAGYTF
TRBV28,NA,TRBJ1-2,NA,TGTGCCAGCAGTGACAAGAACTATGGCTACACCTTC,CASSDKNYGYTF
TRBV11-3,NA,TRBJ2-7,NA,TGTGCCAGCAGCTTAGGGACAGTCTACGAGCAGTACTTC,CASSLGTVYEQYF
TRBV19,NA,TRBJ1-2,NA,TGTGCCAGTAGTATGAGAGGGACTAACTATGGCTACACCTTC,CASSMRGTNYGYTF
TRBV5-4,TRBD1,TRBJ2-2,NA,TGTGCCAGCAGCACCGGACAGGCGAACACCGGGGAGCTGTTTTTT,CASSTGQANTGELFF
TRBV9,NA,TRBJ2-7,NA,TGTGCCAGCAGCCCCCAATTTAGCCGCGAGCAGTACTTC,CASSPQFSREQYF
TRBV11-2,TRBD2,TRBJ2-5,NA,TGTGCCAGCAGCTTAGGGTTAGCGGGAGAAGAGACCCAGTACTTC,CASSLGLAGEETQYF
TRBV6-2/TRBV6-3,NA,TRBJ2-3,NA,TGTGCCAGCAGTTATCGGTTCGGGAGTCGCACAGATACGCAGTATTTT,CASSYRFGSRTDTQYF
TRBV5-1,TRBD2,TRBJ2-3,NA,TGCGCCAGCAGCCTAGCGGGAGAGGGGACAGATACGCAGTATTTT,CASSLAGEGTDTQYF
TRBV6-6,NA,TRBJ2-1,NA,TGTGCCAGCAGTTCGGCGGCAAATGAGCAGTTCTTC,CASSSAANEQFF
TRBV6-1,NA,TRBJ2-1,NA,TGTGCCAGCAGTGAACCTGGGACTCCTAGGGACAATGAGCAGTTCTTC,CASSEPGTPRDNEQFF
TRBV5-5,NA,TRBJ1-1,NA,TGTGCCAGCAGCTTGGTTCCAAAGAACACTGAAGCTTTCTTT,CASSLVPKNTEAFF
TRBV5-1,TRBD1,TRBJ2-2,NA,TGCGCCAGCAGCGTGACACCGACAGGGCAAGGAAACACCGGGGAGCTGTTTTTT,CASSVTPTGQGNTGELFF
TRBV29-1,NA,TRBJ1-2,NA,TGCAGCGTTGAACCCGCGGGGGCCCCCGGCTATGGCTACACCTTC,CSVEPAGAPGYGYTF
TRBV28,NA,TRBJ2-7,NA,TGTGCCAGCAGTGCCCCCGGGACACCCTTGAACTACGAGCAGTACTTC,CASSAPGTPLNYEQYF
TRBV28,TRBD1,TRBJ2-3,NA,TGTGCCAGCATTCCGGGACAGGGGTACACAGATACGCAGTATTTT,CASIPGQGYTDTQYF
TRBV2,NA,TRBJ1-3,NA,TGTGCCACAAGCGGGATTCAAGGAAACACCATATATTTT,CATSGIQGNTIYF
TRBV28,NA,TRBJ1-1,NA,TGTGCCAGCAGCCTCACAGGGATTCGCACTGAAGCTTTCTTT,CASSLTGIRTEAFF
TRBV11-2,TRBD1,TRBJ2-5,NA,TGTGCCAGCAGCTCCGGGACAGGGGAGACCCAGTACTTC,CASSSGTGETQYF
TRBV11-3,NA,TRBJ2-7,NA,TGTGCCAGCAGCGCACTAACAGGGTTCGAGCAGTACTTC,CASSALTGFEQYF
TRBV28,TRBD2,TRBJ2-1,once,TGTGCCATCAGGACTAGTCCCTACAATGAGCAGTTCTTC,CAIRTSPYNEQFF
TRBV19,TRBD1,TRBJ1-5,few,TGTGCCAGTAGTGGGACAGGGGGAGAACAGCCCCAGCATTTT,CASSGTGGEQPQHF
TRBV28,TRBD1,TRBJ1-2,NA,TGTGCCAGCAGTCCCGGCGGGACAGGGCATAACTATGGCTACACCTTC,CASSPGGTGHNYGYTF
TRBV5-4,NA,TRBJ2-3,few,TGTGCCAGCAGCGGGAGCCAGATAGTTACAGATACGCAGTATTTT,CASSGSQIVTDTQYF
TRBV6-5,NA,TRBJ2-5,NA,TGTGCCAGCCGCGGGTCCGAAGAGACCCAGTACTTC,CASRGSEETQYF
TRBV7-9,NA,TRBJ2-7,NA,TGTGCCAGCAGCTTAGTTGAGTCCTACGAGCAGTACTTC,CASSLVESYEQYF
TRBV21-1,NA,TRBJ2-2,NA,TGTGCCAGCAGTCCCTCTCCTACGAACACCGGGGAGCTGTTTTTT,CASSPSPTNTGELFF
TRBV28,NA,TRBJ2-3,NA,TGTGCCATCCATGAAGGGGCCGGAACGCAGTATTTT,CAIHEGAGTQYF
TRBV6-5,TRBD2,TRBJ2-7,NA,TGTGCCAGCAGCCGCCAGCGGGGCCTTTCCTACGAGCAGTACTTC,CASSRQRGLSYEQYF
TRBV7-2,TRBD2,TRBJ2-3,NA,TGTGCCAGCAGCCATACCTGGGGAGGGAGCACAGATACGCAGTATTTT,CASSHTWGGSTDTQYF
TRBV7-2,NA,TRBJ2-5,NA,TGTGCCAGCAGCTTAGGGGCAGGGAACCACCAAGAGACCCAGTACTTC,CASSLGAGNHQETQYF
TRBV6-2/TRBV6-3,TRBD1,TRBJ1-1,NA,TGTGCCAGCAGTTACGGCAGGGGGAAGGGGGGCACTGAAGCTTTCTTT,CASSYGRGKGGTEAFF
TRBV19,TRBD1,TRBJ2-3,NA,TGTGCCAGTAGTATCTACAGGGGGACAGATACGCAGTATTTT,CASSIYRGTDTQYF
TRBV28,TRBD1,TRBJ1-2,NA,TGTGCCAGCAGTTTAGTTTCAGGGGGAACCTATGGCTACACCTTC,CASSLVSGGTYGYTF
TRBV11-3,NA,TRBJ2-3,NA,TGTGCCAGCAGCTTAGATCGGGGGTCCGATACGCAGTATTTT,CASSLDRGSDTQYF
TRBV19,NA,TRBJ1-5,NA,TGTGCCAGTAAAACGGGAGGACCTGGGCCCCAGCATTTT,CASKTGGPGPQHF
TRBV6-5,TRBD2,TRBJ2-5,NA,TGTGCCAGCAGTTTAACTAGCGGGAGACTTCAAGAGACCCAGTACTTC,CASSLTSGRLQETQYF
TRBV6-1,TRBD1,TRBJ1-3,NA,TGTGCCAGCAGTGAACAGGGGGCATACTCTGGAAACACCATATATTTT,CASSEQGAYSGNTIYF
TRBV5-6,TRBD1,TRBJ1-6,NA,TGTGCCAGCAGCAGAGGCGGACAGGGGGAATCACCCCTCCACTTT,CASSRGGQGESPLHF
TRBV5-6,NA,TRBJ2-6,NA,TGTGCCAGCAGCTTTATGGGGCGGGAGGCCAACGTCCTGACTTTC,CASSFMGREANVLTF
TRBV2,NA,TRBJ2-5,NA,TGTGCCAGCAGCGGACCTCAGGGTCAGTACTTC,CASSGPQGQYF